The rows below give T cell receptor beta chains drawn from one sample of a study of blood T cell repertoires in COVID-19. Clones were sequenced by immunoSEQ multiplex PCR, and TCRdb holds only the in-frame ones, with some missing. The sample records under 200,000 clones, approximately 88% being singletons. Material: peripheral blood. These receptors were taken from a woman aged 60-75 years with acute or convalescent COVID-19. The CDR3 runs from the conserved cysteine through the conserved F or W. Fields, in order: D gene, V gene, clone size, J gene, CDR3 protein, CDR3 DNA. A D gene is named only where the DNA matches it firmly. Size values are once, few and many counts, or a class for expanded clones, and some rows have none.

>NA|TRBV21-1|NA|TRBJ2-3
CASSKATGHRRTDTQYF
TGTGCCAGCAGCAAAGCAACCGGACACCGACGCACAGATACGCAGTATTTT
>TRBD1|TRBV6-5|NA|TRBJ1-4
CASRGTGASNEKLFF
TGTGCCAGCAGAGGAACAGGGGCGAGTAATGAAAAACTGTTTTTT
>TRBD2|TRBV28|NA|TRBJ2-3
CASSRVTSGGVSTDTQYF
TGTGCCAGCAGTCGAGTGACTAGCGGGGGAGTCAGCACAGATACGCAGTATTTT
>NA|TRBV7-2|NA|TRBJ1-2
CASRPPGSGYGYTF
TGTGCCAGCAGGCCTCCGGGGTCGGGATATGGCTACACCTTC
>TRBD1|TRBV6-5|NA|TRBJ1-3
CASKQGAGNTIYF
TGTGCCAGCAAACAGGGGGCAGGAAACACCATATATTTT
>NA|TRBV6-5|NA|TRBJ1-2
CASRLNYGYTF
TGTGCCAGCAGATTAAACTATGGCTACACCTTC
>NA|TRBV11-3|NA|TRBJ2-5
CASSFALALRYF
TGTGCCAGCAGCTTTGCCCTAGCTCTTAGGTACTTC
>TRBD1|TRBV15|NA|TRBJ2-5
CATRAGDRDPGETQYF
TGTGCCACCAGAGCCGGGGACAGGGATCCCGGGGAGACCCAGTACTTC
>NA|TRBV19|NA|TRBJ1-1
CASQTGPSLGRTEAFF
TGTGCCAGTCAAACAGGGCCGTCACTCGGGCGGACTGAAGCTTTCTTT
>TRBD1|TRBV10-3|NA|TRBJ2-7
CAISSPRQGTLDEQYF
TGTGCCATCAGCAGCCCCCGACAGGGCACCCTGGACGAGCAGTACTTC
>TRBD1|TRBV30|NA|TRBJ1-1
CAWSSKSGGSTEAFF
TGTGCCTGGAGTTCCAAATCAGGGGGCTCCACTGAAGCTTTCTTT
>NA|TRBV11-1|NA|TRBJ2-3
CASSLEWSTDTQYF
TGTGCCAGCAGCTTGGAGTGGAGCACAGATACGCAGTATTTT
>NA|TRBV5-1|NA|TRBJ2-3
CASSPREADTQYF
TGCGCCAGCAGCCCCAGGGAGGCAGATACGCAGTATTTT
>NA|TRBV9|NA|TRBJ2-1
CASSAPDMAAGSLSNEQFF
TGTGCCAGCAGCGCGCCGGACATGGCGGCTGGCTCCCTCTCCAATGAGCAGTTCTTC
>NA|TRBV6-1|NA|TRBJ2-3
CASSEGRDTQYF
TGTGCCAGCAGTGAAGGTCGAGATACGCAGTATTTT
>NA|TRBV9|NA|TRBJ2-1
CASSVGPPDEQFF
TGTGCCAGCAGCGTAGGGCCCCCCGATGAGCAGTTCTTC
>NA|TRBV9|NA|TRBJ1-3
CASSAGQTYLTTSGNTIYF
TGTGCCAGCAGCGCCGGACAGACATATCTTACGACATCTGGAAACACCATATATTTT
>NA|TRBV5-1|NA|TRBJ2-2
CASSPGWNTGELFF
TGCGCCAGCAGCCCCGGGTGGAACACCGGGGAGCTGTTTTTT
>NA|TRBV29-1|once|TRBJ2-2
CSGGRSTGELFF
TGCAGCGGGGGACGGTCCACCGGGGAGCTGTTTTTT
>TRBD1|TRBV30|NA|TRBJ2-7
CAWSLNAGTGGAGQYF
TGTGCCTGGAGTTTAAATGCCGGGACAGGGGGCGCAGGGCAGTACTTC
>TRBD1|TRBV30|NA|TRBJ1-3
CAWSAPGQGAWNTIYF
TGTGCCTGGAGCGCACCGGGACAGGGGGCATGGAACACCATATATTTT
>NA|TRBV28|NA|TRBJ1-6
CASTIKGGPYNSPLHF
TGTGCCAGCACTATAAAGGGGGGGCCCTATAATTCACCCCTCCACTTT
>NA|TRBV14|NA|TRBJ2-7
CASSQAGSSEQYF
TGTGCCAGCAGCCAAGCGGGAAGTTCCGAGCAGTACTTC
>NA|TRBV2|NA|TRBJ2-7
CASSARIESYEQYF
TGTGCCAGCAGTGCCCGAATCGAGAGCTACGAGCAGTACTTC
>NA|TRBV19|NA|TRBJ1-5
CASSIGQGNSNQPQHF
TGTGCCAGTAGTATAGGTCAGGGAAATAGCAATCAGCCCCAGCATTTT
>NA|TRBV6-5|NA|TRBJ2-7
CASSYSKGAPYEQYF
TGTGCCAGCAGTTACTCGAAAGGGGCCCCCTACGAGCAGTACTTC
>TRBD1|TRBV4-3|NA|TRBJ2-7
CASSPGTGDYEQYF
TGCGCCAGCAGCCCCGGGACAGGGGACTACGAGCAGTACTTC
>NA|TRBV5-5|NA|TRBJ2-3
CASSPADWSTDTQYF
TGTGCCAGCAGCCCTGCAGACTGGAGCACAGATACGCAGTATTTT
>NA|TRBV18|NA|TRBJ1-1
CASSPADRGNTEAFF
TGTGCCAGCTCACCCGCCGACAGAGGGAACACTGAAGCTTTCTTT
>TRBD1|TRBV9|NA|TRBJ1-2
CASSPRDRGNYGYTF
TGTGCCAGCAGCCCCCGGGACAGGGGAAACTATGGCTACACCTTC
>NA|TRBV11-1|few|TRBJ1-2
CASSPGGRSANYGYTF
TGTGCCAGCAGCCCAGGTGGGAGATCAGCGAACTATGGCTACACCTTC
>NA|TRBV29-1|NA|TRBJ2-5
CSEGGWETQYF
TGCAGCGAGGGGGGCTGGGAGACCCAGTACTTC
>TRBD2|TRBV11-2|NA|TRBJ2-3
CASVQGGGTDTQYF
TGTGCCAGCGTCCAGGGAGGGGGCACAGATACGCAGTATTTT
>NA|TRBV5-1|NA|TRBJ2-7
CASSLDRRIFEQYF
TGCGCCAGCAGCTTGGACCGGCGGATATTCGAGCAGTACTTC
>TRBD2|TRBV29-1|NA|TRBJ2-5
CSVEEGGSGTQYF
TGCAGCGTTGAAGAGGGGGGGTCTGGGACCCAGTACTTC
>NA|TRBV6-5|NA|TRBJ1-2
CASSYREGSYGYTF
TGTGCCAGCAGTTACAGGGAGGGATCCTATGGCTACACCTTC
>NA|TRBV28|NA|TRBJ1-1
CASTILRQVEAFF
TGTGCCAGCACCATATTGAGACAGGTTGAAGCTTTCTTT
>TRBD2|TRBV27|NA|TRBJ2-7
CASYPKAGSTYEQYF
TGTGCCAGCTATCCAAAAGCGGGGTCGACCTACGAGCAGTACTTC
>NA|TRBV28|NA|TRBJ1-1
CASSLRAGGKTEAFF
TGTGCCAGCAGTTTACGAGCGGGGGGAAAAACTGAAGCTTTCTTT
>NA|TRBV6-2/TRBV6-3|NA|TRBJ1-1
CASSSSLNRLRTEAFF
TGTGCCAGCAGTTCCTCGCTAAACAGGCTGCGCACTGAAGCTTTCTTT
>TRBD1|TRBV29-1|NA|TRBJ2-5
CSMSGQQETQYF
TGCAGCATGTCGGGACAGCAAGAGACCCAGTACTTC
>NA|TRBV30|few|TRBJ1-2
CAWRARGGYTF
TGTGCCTGGAGGGCCAGGGGTGGCTACACCTTC
>NA|TRBV30|NA|TRBJ1-5
CAWSVVAGNQPQHF
TGTGCCTGGAGTGTAGTGGCCGGGAATCAGCCCCAGCATTTT
>TRBD1|TRBV29-1|NA|TRBJ1-5
CSVAGQDQPQHF
TGCAGCGTTGCAGGACAGGATCAGCCCCAGCATTTT
>NA|TRBV20-1|NA|TRBJ2-7
CSASSPQGNEQYF
TGCAGTGCTAGTTCCCCGCAGGGCAACGAGCAGTACTTC
>NA|TRBV12-3/TRBV12-4|NA|TRBJ2-2
CASSTRNTGELFF
TGTGCCAGCAGTACTAGAAATACCGGGGAGCTGTTTTTT
>NA|TRBV11-2|NA|TRBJ2-2
CASSSNRDSGELFF
TGTGCCAGCAGCTCCAACAGGGATTCCGGGGAGCTGTTTTTT
>TRBD2|TRBV7-3|NA|TRBJ2-5
CASSRGGEETQYF
TGTGCCAGCAGCCGCGGGGGGGAAGAGACCCAGTACTTC
>NA|TRBV28|NA|TRBJ1-6
CASTVFTRGTDSPLHF
TGTGCCAGCACCGTTTTTACCAGGGGAACGGATTCACCCCTCCACTTT
>NA|TRBV2|once|TRBJ2-3
CASSGLSQGTDTQYF
TGTGCCAGCAGCGGACTTTCTCAAGGCACAGATACGCAGTATTTT
>NA|TRBV11-1|NA|TRBJ1-1
CASSLQENTEAFF
TGTGCCAGCAGCTTACAGGAGAACACTGAAGCTTTCTTT
>NA|TRBV7-2|once|TRBJ2-7
CASRASSGGGGEQYF
TGTGCCAGCAGGGCCTCGTCCGGGGGTGGTGGCGAGCAGTACTTC
>NA|TRBV3-1/TRBV3-2|once|TRBJ1-6
CASSQSPNSPLHF
TGTGCCAGCAGCCAAAGCCCCAATTCACCCCTCCACTTT
>TRBD1|TRBV19|NA|TRBJ1-5
CASSNDRAQPQHF
TGTGCCAGTAGTAATGACAGGGCCCAGCCCCAGCATTTT
>NA|TRBV18|NA|TRBJ2-4
CASSTTGLAKNIQYF
TGTGCCAGCTCAACTACAGGGCTAGCCAAAAACATTCAGTACTTC
>TRBD1|TRBV30|NA|TRBJ1-6
CAWKMQGADSPLHF
TGTGCCTGGAAGATGCAGGGGGCTGATTCACCCCTCCACTTT
>NA|TRBV7-2|NA|TRBJ1-1
CASSLDPGLNTEAFF
TGTGCCAGCAGCTTAGACCCAGGGTTGAACACTGAAGCTTTCTTT
>NA|TRBV4-2|few|TRBJ1-2
CASSQAEGTMDGYTF
TGTGCCAGCAGCCAAGCGGAGGGGACTATGGATGGCTACACCTTC
>NA|TRBV30|NA|TRBJ2-7
CAWGPKLSSYEQYF
TGTGCCTGGGGACCAAAACTGAGCTCCTACGAGCAGTACTTC